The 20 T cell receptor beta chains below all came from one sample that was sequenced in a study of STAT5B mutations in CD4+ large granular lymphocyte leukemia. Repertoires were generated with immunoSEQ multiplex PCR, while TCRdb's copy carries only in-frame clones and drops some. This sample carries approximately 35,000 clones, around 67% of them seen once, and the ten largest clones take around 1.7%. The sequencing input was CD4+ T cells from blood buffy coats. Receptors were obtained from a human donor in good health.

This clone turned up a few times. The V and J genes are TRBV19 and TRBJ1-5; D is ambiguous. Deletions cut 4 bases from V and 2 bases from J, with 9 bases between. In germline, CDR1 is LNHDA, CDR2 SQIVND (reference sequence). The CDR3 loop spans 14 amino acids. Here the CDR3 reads CASSTILGNQPQHF. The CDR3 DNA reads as TGTGCCAGTAGTACCATCTTGGGCAATCAGCCCCAGCATTTT.

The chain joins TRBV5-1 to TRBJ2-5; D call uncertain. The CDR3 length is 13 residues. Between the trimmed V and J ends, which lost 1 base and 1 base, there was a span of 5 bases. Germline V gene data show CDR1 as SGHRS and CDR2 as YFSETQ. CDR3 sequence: CASSLTPQETQYF. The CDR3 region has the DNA TGCGCCAGCAGCTTGACTCCCCAAGAGACCCAGTACTTC. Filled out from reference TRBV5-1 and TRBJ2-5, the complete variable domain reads KAGVTQTPRYLIKTRGQQVTLSCSPISGHRSVSWYQQTPGQGLQFLFEYFSETQRNKGNFPGRFSGRQFSNSRSEMNVSTLELGDSALYLCASSLTPQETQYFGPGTRLLVL.

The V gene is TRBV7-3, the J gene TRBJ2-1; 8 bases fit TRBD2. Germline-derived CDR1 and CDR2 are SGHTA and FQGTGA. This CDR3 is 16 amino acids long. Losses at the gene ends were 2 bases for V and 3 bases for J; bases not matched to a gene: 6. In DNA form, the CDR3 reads TGTGCCAGCAGCTTATCGTCGGCGGGGGGCTACAATGAGCAGTTCTTC. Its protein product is CASSLSSAGGYNEQFF.

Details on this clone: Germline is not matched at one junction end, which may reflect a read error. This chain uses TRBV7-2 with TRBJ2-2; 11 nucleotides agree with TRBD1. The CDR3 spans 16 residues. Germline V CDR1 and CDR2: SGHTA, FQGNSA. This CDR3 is CASTLGDRGKGGELFF. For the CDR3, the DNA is TGTGCCAGCACCTTAGGGGACAGGGGGAAGGGCGGGGAGCTGTTTTTT.

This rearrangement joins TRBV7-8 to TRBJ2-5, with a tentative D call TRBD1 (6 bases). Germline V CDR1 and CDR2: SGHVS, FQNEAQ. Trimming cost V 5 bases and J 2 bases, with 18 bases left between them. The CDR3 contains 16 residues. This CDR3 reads CASSPRQVVPQETQYF. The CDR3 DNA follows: TGTGCCAGCAGCCCAAGACAGGTTGTTCCTCAAGAGACCCAGTACTTC.

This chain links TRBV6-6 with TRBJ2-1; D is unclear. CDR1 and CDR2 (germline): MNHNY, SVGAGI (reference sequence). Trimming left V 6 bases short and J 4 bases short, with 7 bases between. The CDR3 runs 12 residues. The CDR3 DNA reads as TGTGCCAGCAGAACGGGTTACAATGAGCAGTTCTTC. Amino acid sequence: CASRTGYNEQFF.

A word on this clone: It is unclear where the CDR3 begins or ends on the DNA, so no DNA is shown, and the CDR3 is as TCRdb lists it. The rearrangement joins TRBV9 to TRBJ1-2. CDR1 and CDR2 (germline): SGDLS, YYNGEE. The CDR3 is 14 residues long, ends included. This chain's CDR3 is CASSVGGGTPNRLF.

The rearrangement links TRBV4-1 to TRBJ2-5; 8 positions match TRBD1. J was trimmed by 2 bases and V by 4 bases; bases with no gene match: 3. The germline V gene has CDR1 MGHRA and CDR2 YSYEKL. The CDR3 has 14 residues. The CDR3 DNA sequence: TGCGCCAGCAGCCGAAGGGACAGGCAAGAGACCCAGTACTTC. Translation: CASSRRDRQETQYF.

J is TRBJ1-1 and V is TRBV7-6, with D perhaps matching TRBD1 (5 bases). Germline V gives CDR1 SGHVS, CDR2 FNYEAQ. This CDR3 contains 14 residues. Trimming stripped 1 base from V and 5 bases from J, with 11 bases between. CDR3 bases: TGTGCCAGCAGCTTAGGGGGGGTTCTGACTGAAGCTTTCTTT. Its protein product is CASSLGGVLTEAFF. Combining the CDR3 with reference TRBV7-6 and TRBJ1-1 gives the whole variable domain GAGVSQSPRYKVTKRGQDVALRCDPISGHVSLYWYRQALGQGPEFLTYFNYEAQQDKSGLPNDRFSAERPEGSISTLTIQRTEQRDSAMYRCASSLGGVLTEAFFGQGTRLTVV.

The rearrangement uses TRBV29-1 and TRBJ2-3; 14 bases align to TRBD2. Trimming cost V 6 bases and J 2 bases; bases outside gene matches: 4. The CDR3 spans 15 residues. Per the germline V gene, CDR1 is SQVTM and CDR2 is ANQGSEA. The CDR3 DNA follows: TGCAGCGTGAGACTAGCGGGGGGGAACACAGATACGCAGTATTTT. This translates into CSVRLAGGNTDTQYF.

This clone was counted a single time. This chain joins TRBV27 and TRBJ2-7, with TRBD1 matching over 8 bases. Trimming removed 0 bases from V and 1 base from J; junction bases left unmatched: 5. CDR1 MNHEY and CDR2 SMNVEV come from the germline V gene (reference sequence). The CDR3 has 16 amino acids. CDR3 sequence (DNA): TGTGCCAGCAGTTTATCAACCGGGACAGGTTCCTACGAGCAGTACTTC. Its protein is CASSLSTGTGSYEQYF.

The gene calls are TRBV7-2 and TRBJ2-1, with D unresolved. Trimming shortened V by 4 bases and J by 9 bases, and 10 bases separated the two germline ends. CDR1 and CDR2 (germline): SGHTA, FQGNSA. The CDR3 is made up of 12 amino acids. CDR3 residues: CASSWLSGEQFF. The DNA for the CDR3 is TGTGCCAGCAGCTGGCTCAGTGGTGAGCAGTTCTTC.

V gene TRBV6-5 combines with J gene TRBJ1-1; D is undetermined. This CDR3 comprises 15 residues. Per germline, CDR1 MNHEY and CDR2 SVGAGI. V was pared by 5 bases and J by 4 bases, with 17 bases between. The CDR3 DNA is TGTGCCAGCAGTCCAGCCGAGGAGGGAAGCACTGAAGCTTTCTTT. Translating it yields CASSPAEEGSTEAFF.

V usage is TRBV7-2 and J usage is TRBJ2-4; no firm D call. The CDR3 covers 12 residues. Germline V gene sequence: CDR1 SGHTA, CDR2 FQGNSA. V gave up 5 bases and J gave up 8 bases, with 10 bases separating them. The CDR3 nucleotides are TGTGCCAGCAGCCCCCGGGCATACATTCAGTACTTC. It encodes CASSPRAYIQYF.

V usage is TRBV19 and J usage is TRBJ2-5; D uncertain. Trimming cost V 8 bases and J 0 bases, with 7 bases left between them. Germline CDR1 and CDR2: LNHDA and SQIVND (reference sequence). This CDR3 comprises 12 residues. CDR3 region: CASGGYQETQYF. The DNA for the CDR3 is TGTGCCAGTGGTGGGTACCAAGAGACCCAGTACTTC.

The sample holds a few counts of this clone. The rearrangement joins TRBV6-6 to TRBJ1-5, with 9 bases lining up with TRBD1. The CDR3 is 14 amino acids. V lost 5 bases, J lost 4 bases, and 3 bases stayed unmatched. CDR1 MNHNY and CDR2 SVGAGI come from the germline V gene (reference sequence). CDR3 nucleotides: TGTGCCAGCAGTGGACAGGGGAGGAATCAGCCCCAGCATTTT. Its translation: CASSGQGRNQPQHF.

CDR3: CATSSFRTGGAQHF. Written as DNA, the CDR3 is TGTGCCACCAGCAGTTTCCGGACCGGGGGAGCCCAGCATTTT. The chain couples TRBV15 to TRBJ1-5; TRBD1 is a possible D gene (5 bases). CDR3 size: 14 residues. V lost 3 bases and J 11 bases, leaving 17 bases between the germline ends. From germline, CDR1 is LNHNV and CDR2 YYDKDF (reference sequence).

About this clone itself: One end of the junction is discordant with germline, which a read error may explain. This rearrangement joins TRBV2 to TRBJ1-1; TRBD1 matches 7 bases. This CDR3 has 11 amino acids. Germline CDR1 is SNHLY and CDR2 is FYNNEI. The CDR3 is CASGRPGTENF. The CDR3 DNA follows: TGTGCCAGCGGTCGTCCCGGGACAGAGAACTTT.

The CDR3 DNA is TGTGCCAGCAGCAAACCTACAGGCAAAGAGACCCAGTACTTC. Protein sequence: CASSKPTGKETQYF. The chain links TRBV6-6 to TRBJ2-5; TRBD1 is a possible D gene (5 bases). CDR1 MNHNY and CDR2 SVGAGI come from the germline V gene (reference sequence). CDR3 length: 14 amino acids. The V end lost 6 bases, the J end lost 3 bases, and 14 bases lay between the germline ends.

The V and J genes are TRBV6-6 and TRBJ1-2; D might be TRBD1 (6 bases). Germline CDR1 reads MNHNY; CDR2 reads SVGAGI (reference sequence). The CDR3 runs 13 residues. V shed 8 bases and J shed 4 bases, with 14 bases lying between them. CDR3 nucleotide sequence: TGTGCCAGCGAAAGCGGGACATTCTATGGCTACACCTTC. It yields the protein CASESGTFYGYTF.